The table lists the clone carrying this T cell receptor (beta chain) with a few counts. Its specificity is unknown. This sample was taken from a study of OX40 agonist ivuxolimab in advanced cancers. About the research overall: Each dose-escalation patient presented with hepatocellular carcinoma, melanoma, renal cell or head and neck cancer.

Clones were read by immunoSEQ multiplex PCR, and TCRdb kept only the in-frame ones, dropping some. The profile shows 55,000 to 85,000 clones, approximately 86% of them singletons. The study's findings and limits: Relative to CD4+ cells, CD8+ T cells on average had more expanded clones. Dosing at 0.1 to 3.0 mg/kg was accompanied by clonal expansion of CD4+ and CD8+ blood T cells by week 6. Normalized expansion of T-cell clones was also low for some nonresponders.

CDR3 length: 15 residues. The ends lost 8 bases at V and 4 bases at J; junction bases unmatched: 11. Germline V gene data show CDR1 as MDHEN and CDR2 as SYDVKM. The source was CD4+ or CD8+ T cells sorted from blood, collected in a trial of the OX40 agonist ivuxolimab. The origin of this receptor is an adult with an advanced solid tumor such as melanoma, head and neck, liver or kidney cancer. The rearrangement links TRBV28 to TRBJ1-5; 7 nucleotides line up with TRBD1. The CDR3 spells CASCRQGRANQPQHF. In nucleotides, the CDR3 is TGTGCCAGCTGCCGACAGGGAAGGGCTAATCAGCCCCAGCATTTT.